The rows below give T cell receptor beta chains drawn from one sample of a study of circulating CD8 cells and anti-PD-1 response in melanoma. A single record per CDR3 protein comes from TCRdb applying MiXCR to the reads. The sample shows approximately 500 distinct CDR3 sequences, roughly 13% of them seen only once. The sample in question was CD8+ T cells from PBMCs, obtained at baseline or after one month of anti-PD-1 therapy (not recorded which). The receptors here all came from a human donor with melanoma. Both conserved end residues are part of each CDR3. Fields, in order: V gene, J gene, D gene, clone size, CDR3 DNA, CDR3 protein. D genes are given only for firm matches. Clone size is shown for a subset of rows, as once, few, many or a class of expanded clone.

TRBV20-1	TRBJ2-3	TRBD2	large	TGCAGTGCTAGAGATCTAGCGGGGGTACCCATAACGCAGTATTTT	CSARDLAGVPITQYF
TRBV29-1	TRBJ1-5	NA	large	TGCAGCGTAGGGGATCAGCCCCAGCATTTT	CSVGDQPQHF
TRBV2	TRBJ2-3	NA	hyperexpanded	TGTGCCAGCAGTGGCCTCGCGTCTAGCACAGATACGCAGTATTTT	CASSGLASSTDTQYF
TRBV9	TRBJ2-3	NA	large	TGTGCCAGCAGCGTATCGGGTACAGATACGCAGTATTTT	CASSVSGTDTQYF
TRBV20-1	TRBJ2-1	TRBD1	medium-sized	TGCAGTGCTAGAGATAGGGACAGGTACAATGAGCAGTTCTTC	CSARDRDRYNEQFF
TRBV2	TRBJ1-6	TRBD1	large	TGTGCCAGCAGTCAGGGGGTCCGTGGTTCACCCCTCCACTTT	CASSQGVRGSPLHF
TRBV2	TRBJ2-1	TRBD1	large	TGTGCCAGCAGTGTAGTCGGACAGGGCAAAAATGAGCAGTTCTTC	CASSVVGQGKNEQFF
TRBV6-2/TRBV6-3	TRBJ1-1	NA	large	TGTGCCAGCAGAACCCAGAAGAGACAGACCCCGGAAATGAACACTGAAGCTTTCTTT	CASRTQKRQTPEMNTEAFF
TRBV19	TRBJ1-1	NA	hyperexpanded	TGTGCCAGTAGTATAGGGAGGACTGAAGCTTTCTTT	CASSIGRTEAFF
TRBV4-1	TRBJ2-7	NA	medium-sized	TGCGCCAGCAGCCAAGATAGGCCCTACGAGCAGTACTTC	CASSQDRPYEQYF
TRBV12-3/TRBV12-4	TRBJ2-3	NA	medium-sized	TGTGCCAGCAGCCCTAGTATCCAGCGTAGCACAGATACGCAGTATTTT	CASSPSIQRSTDTQYF
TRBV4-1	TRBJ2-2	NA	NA	TGCGCCAGCAGCCAAGATCTTGCAGTGGGGGCCGGGGAGCTGTTTTTT	CASSQDLAVGAGELFF
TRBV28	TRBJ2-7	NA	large	TGTGCCAGCAGTTTCGCCAGTCCCTACGAGCAGTACTTC	CASSFASPYEQYF
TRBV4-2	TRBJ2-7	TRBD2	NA	TGCGCCAGCAGCCAAGTTCTAAGCGGGGGGGCATACGAGCAGTACTTC	CASSQVLSGGAYEQYF
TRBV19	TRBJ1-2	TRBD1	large	TGTGCCAGTAATCGAGACGGACAGGGGATAAACTATGGCTACACCTTC	CASNRDGQGINYGYTF
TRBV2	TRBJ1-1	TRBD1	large	TGTGCCAGCAGTGAACCCCACAGGGGAGACACTGAAGCTTTCTTT	CASSEPHRGDTEAFF
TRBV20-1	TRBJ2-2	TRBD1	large	TGCAGTGCTCAGGGACAGGAGAACACCGGGGAGCTGTTTTTT	CSAQGQENTGELFF